Listed below are T cell receptor beta chains from one sample, sequenced in a study of T cell responses to AZD1222 COVID-19 vaccine. Generated by immunoSEQ multiplex PCR, the TCRdb table keeps only in-frame clones and is missing some. The table lists around 120,000 clones, over 75% of them singletons. Material: peripheral blood, obtained on day 0 of MenACWY control vaccination. These TCRs come from an adult in good health. Each CDR3 is given with its conserved first and last residue. Each record gives: CDR3 protein, CDR3 DNA, V gene, D gene, J gene, clone size. D genes are given only for firm matches. Clone size, where shown, is once, few, many, or a class for clones that have expanded.

CDR3: CASSFSPSYEQYF
DNA: TGTGCCAGCAGCTTTTCCCCTTCCTACGAGCAGTACTTC
V: TRBV9
D: NA
J: TRBJ2-7
size: NA

CDR3: CASSFGGSNSGNTIYF
DNA: TGTGCCAGCAGTTTTGGGGGTTCGAACTCTGGAAACACCATATATTTT
V: TRBV28
D: NA
J: TRBJ1-3
size: NA

CDR3: CASSQVSRVTYEQYF
DNA: TGTGCCAGCAGCCAAGTAAGCAGGGTCACCTACGAGCAGTACTTC
V: TRBV3-1/TRBV3-2
D: NA
J: TRBJ2-7
size: NA

CDR3: CASSLSSGDTQYF
DNA: TGTGCCAGCAGCCTCTCCTCTGGGGATACGCAGTATTTT
V: TRBV6-2/TRBV6-3
D: NA
J: TRBJ2-3
size: NA

CDR3: CASSQGVDSPLHF
DNA: TGTGCCAGCAGCCAGGGGGTTGACTCACCCCTCCACTTT
V: TRBV14
D: NA
J: TRBJ1-6
size: few

CDR3: CASSSDPRDEQFF
DNA: TGTGCCAGCAGCTCCGATCCCCGGGATGAGCAGTTCTTC
V: TRBV5-6
D: NA
J: TRBJ2-1
size: few

CDR3: CASSYTRETQYF
DNA: TGTGCCAGCAGTTACACTCGAGAGACCCAGTACTTC
V: TRBV6-2/TRBV6-3
D: NA
J: TRBJ2-5
size: once

CDR3: CASSYNSGANVLTF
DNA: TGTGCCAGCAGTTACAACTCTGGGGCCAACGTCCTGACTTTC
V: TRBV6-2/TRBV6-3
D: NA
J: TRBJ2-6
size: NA

CDR3: CAPTRGGRVEQYF
DNA: TGTGCCCCCACTCGGGGGGGCCGGGTCGAGCAGTACTTC
V: TRBV7-2
D: TRBD2
J: TRBJ2-7
size: once

CDR3: CASSVGTLQETQYF
DNA: TGTGCCAGCAGCGTCGGGACACTTCAAGAGACCCAGTACTTC
V: TRBV9
D: NA
J: TRBJ2-5
size: NA

CDR3: CASSLNEKLFF
DNA: TGTGCCAGCAGTTTGAATGAAAAACTGTTTTTT
V: TRBV12-3/TRBV12-4
D: NA
J: TRBJ1-4
size: NA

CDR3: CASSSHGQETQYF
DNA: TGTGCCAGCAGCTCACACGGGCAAGAGACCCAGTACTTC
V: TRBV7-2
D: NA
J: TRBJ2-5
size: NA

CDR3: CASSLQRTSQFYGYTF
DNA: TGTGCCAGCAGCTTACAGCGGACTTCCCAGTTCTATGGCTACACCTTC
V: TRBV11-2
D: NA
J: TRBJ1-2
size: NA

CDR3: CASSFESNTEAFF
DNA: TGTGCCAGCAGCTTCGAGTCGAACACTGAAGCTTTCTTT
V: TRBV7-8
D: NA
J: TRBJ1-1
size: few

CDR3: CATSDLGRQGANQETQYF
DNA: TGTGCCACCAGTGATTTAGGGAGACAGGGGGCTAATCAAGAGACCCAGTACTTC
V: TRBV24-1
D: TRBD1
J: TRBJ2-5
size: NA

CDR3: CATSVSGQGSNQPQHF
DNA: TGTGCCACCAGTGTTTCTGGACAGGGGAGCAATCAGCCCCAGCATTTT
V: TRBV24-1
D: TRBD1
J: TRBJ1-5
size: NA

CDR3: CSVEWDSTLVPF
DNA: TGCAGCGTTGAATGGGACAGTACACTGGTCCCGTTT
V: TRBV29-1
D: TRBD1
J: TRBJ1-1
size: NA

CDR3: CASSLNRQGGIQPQHF
DNA: TGTGCCAGCAGCTTAAACCGACAGGGGGGAATTCAGCCCCAGCATTTT
V: TRBV7-2
D: TRBD1
J: TRBJ1-5
size: NA

CDR3: CASSFSGDEQYF
DNA: TGTGCCAGCAGTTTCTCCGGAGACGAGCAGTACTTC
V: TRBV12-3/TRBV12-4
D: NA
J: TRBJ2-7
size: NA

CDR3: CAWIGLSADSNQPQHF
DNA: TGTGCCTGGATTGGTCTGAGTGCGGATAGCAATCAGCCCCAGCATTTT
V: TRBV30
D: NA
J: TRBJ1-5
size: NA

CDR3: CASSQAGGGKLFF
DNA: TGCGCCAGCAGCCAAGCAGGGGGCGGAAAACTGTTTTTT
V: TRBV4-3
D: TRBD1
J: TRBJ1-4
size: NA

CDR3: CASSLDWAAQETQYF
DNA: TGTGCCAGCAGCTTAGATTGGGCAGCTCAAGAGACCCAGTACTTC
V: TRBV11-2
D: NA
J: TRBJ2-5
size: NA